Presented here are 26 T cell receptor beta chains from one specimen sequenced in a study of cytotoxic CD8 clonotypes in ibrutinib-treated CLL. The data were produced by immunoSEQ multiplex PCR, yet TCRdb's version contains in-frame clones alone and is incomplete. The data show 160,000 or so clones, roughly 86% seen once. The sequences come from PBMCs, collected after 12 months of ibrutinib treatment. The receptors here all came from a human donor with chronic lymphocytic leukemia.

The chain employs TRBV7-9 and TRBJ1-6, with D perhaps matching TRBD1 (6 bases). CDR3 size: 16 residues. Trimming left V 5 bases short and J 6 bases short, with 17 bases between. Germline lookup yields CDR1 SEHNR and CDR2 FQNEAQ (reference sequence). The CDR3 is CASSRLSGQFNSPLHF. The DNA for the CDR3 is TGTGCCAGCAGCCGACTATCAGGACAGTTTAATTCACCCCTCCACTTT.

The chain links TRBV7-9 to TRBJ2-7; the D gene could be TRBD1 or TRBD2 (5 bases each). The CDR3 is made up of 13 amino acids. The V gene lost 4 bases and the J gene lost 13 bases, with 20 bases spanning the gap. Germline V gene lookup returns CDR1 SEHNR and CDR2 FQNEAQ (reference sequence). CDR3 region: CASSYPPGRLLYF. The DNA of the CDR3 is TGTGCCAGCAGCTACCCCCCGGGGCGCCTTCTATACTTC.

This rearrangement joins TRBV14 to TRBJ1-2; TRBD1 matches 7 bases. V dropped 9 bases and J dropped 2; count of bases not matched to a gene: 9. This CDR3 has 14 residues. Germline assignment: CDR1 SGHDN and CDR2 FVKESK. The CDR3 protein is CASTRDSRNYGYTF. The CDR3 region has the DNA TGTGCCAGTACCCGGGACAGCAGAAACTATGGCTACACCTTC.

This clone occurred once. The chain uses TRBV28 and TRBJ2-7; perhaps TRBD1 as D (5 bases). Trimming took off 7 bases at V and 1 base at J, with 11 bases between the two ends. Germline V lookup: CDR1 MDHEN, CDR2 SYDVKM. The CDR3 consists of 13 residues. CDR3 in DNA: TGTGCCAGCATTTCCCGACAGTCCTACGAGCAGTACTTC. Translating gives CASISRQSYEQYF.

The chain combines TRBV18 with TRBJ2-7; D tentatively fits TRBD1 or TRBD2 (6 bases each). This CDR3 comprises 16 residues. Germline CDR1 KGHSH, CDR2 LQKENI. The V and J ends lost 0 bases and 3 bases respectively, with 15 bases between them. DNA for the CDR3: TGTGCCAGCTCACCACCGGGGGGAAACAGGGTCTACGAGCAGTACTTC. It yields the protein CASSPPGGNRVYEQYF.

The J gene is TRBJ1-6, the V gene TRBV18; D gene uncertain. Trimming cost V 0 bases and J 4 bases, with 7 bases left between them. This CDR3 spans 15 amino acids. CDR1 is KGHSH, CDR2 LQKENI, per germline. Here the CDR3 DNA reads TGTGCCAGCTCACCACCCGGACTGTATAATTCACCCCTCCACTTT. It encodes CASSPPGLYNSPLHF.

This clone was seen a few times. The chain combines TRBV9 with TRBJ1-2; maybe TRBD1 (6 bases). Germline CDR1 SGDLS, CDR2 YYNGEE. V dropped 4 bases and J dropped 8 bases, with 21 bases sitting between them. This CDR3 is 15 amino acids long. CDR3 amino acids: CASSLYAQGTLGYTF. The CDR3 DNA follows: TGTGCCAGCAGCTTATACGCGCAGGGGACCTTAGGCTACACCTTC.

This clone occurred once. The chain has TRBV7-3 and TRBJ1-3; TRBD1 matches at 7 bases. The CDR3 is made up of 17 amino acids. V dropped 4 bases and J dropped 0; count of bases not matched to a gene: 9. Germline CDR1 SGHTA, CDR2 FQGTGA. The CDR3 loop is CASSCHPGQSSGNTIYF. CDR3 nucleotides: TGTGCCAGCAGCTGCCACCCGGGACAGAGCTCTGGAAACACCATATATTTT.

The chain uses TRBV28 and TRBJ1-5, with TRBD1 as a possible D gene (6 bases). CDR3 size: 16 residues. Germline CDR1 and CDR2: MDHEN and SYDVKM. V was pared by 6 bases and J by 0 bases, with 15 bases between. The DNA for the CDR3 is TGTGCCAGCAGCCCCATCACAGGGTATAGCAATCAGCCCCAGCATTTT. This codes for CASSPITGYSNQPQHF. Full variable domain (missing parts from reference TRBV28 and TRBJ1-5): DVKVTQSSRYLVKRTGEKVFLECVQDMDHENMFWYRQDPGLGLRLIYFSYDVKMKEKGDIPEGYSVSREKKERFSLILESASTNQTSMYLCASSPITGYSNQPQHFGDGTRLSIL.

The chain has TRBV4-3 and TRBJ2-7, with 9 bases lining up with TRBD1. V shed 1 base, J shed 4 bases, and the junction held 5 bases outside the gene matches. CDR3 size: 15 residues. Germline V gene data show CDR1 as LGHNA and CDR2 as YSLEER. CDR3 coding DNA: TGCGCCAGCAGCCAAGTTGGGACAGGGACATACGAGCAGTACTTC. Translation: CASSQVGTGTYEQYF.

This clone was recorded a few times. DNA for the CDR3: TGTGCCAGCTCATCAGGGTCGTTTGGCTACACCTTC. This translates into CASSSGSFGYTF. The chain recombines TRBV18 with TRBJ1-2; tentative D call: TRBD1 (5 bases). This CDR3 is 12 amino acids long. In germline, CDR1 is KGHSH, CDR2 LQKENI. Trimming left V 5 bases short and J 7 bases short, with 11 bases between.

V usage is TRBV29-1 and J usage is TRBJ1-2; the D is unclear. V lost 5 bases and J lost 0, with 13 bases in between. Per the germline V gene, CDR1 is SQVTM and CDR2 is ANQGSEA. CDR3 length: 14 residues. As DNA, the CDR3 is TGCAGCGTTCCACTATCCAGTGCTAACTATGGCTACACCTTC. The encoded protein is CSVPLSSANYGYTF.

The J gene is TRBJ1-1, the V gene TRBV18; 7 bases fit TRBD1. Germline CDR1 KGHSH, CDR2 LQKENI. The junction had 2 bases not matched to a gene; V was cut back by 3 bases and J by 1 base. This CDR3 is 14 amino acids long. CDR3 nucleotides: TGTGCCAGCTCACCGACAGGGCCGAACACTGAAGCTTTCTTT. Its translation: CASSPTGPNTEAFF. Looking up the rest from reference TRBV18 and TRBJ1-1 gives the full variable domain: NAGVMQNPRHLVRRRGQEARLRCSPMKGHSHVYWYRQLPEEGLKFMVYLQKENIIDESGMPKERFSAEFPKEGPSILRIQQVVRGDSAAYFCASSPTGPNTEAFFGQGTRLTVV.

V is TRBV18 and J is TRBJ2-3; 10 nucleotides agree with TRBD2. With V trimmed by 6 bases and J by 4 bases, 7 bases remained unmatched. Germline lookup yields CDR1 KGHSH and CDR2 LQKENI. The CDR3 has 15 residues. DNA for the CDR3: TGTGCCAGCTCGCAAGCGGGGGGGCCAGCAGATACGCAGTATTTT. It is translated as CASSQAGGPADTQYF.

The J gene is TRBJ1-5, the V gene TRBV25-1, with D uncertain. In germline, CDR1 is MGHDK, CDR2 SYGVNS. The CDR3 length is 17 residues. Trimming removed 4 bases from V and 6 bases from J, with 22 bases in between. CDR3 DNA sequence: TGTGCCAGCAGTGCGGGGTCTTCGACTACGGCGGGTCAGCCCCAGCATTTT. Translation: CASSAGSSTTAGQPQHF. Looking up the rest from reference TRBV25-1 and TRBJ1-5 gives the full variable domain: EADIYQTPRYLVIGTGKKITLECSQTMGHDKMYWYQQDPGMELHLIHYSYGVNSTEKGDLSSESTVSRIRTEHFPLTLESARPSHTSQYLCASSAGSSTTAGQPQHFGDGTRLSIL.

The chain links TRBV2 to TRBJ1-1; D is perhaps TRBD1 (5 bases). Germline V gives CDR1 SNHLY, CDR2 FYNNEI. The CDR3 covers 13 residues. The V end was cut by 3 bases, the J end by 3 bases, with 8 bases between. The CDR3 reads CASSEGVDTEAFF. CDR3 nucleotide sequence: TGTGCCAGCAGTGAGGGGGTTGACACTGAAGCTTTCTTT.

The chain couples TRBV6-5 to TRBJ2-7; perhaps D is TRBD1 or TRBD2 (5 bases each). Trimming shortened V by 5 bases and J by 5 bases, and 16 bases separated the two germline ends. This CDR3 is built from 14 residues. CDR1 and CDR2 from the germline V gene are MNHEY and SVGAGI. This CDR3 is CASSRDLWGDEQYF. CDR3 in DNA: TGTGCCAGCAGTCGGGACCTCTGGGGCGACGAGCAGTACTTC.

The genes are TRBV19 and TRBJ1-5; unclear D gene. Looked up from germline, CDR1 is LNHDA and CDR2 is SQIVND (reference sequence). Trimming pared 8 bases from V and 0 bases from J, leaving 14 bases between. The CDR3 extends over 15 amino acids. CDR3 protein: CASSGGRDSNQPQHF. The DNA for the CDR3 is TGTGCCAGTTCGGGCGGAAGAGATAGCAATCAGCCCCAGCATTTT.

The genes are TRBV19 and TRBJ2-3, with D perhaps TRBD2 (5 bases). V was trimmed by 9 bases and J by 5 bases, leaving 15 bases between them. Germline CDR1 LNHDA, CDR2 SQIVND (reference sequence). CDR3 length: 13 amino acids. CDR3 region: CASQARGGDTQYF. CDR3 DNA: TGTGCCAGCCAAGCGAGAGGAGGAGATACGCAGTATTTT.

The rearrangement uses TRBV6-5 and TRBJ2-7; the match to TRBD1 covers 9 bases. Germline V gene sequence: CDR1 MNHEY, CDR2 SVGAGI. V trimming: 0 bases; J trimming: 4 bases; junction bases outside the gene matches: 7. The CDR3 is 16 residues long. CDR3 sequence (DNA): TGTGCCAGCAGTTACTCGACTCCGGACAGGGGTTACGAGCAGTACTTC. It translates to CASSYSTPDRGYEQYF.

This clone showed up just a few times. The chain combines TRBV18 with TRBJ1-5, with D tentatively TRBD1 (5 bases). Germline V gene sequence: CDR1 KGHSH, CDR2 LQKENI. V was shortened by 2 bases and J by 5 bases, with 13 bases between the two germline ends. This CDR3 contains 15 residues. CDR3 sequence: CASSPTGQRDQPQHF. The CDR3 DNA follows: TGTGCCAGCTCACCAACGGGGCAAAGGGATCAGCCCCAGCATTTT.

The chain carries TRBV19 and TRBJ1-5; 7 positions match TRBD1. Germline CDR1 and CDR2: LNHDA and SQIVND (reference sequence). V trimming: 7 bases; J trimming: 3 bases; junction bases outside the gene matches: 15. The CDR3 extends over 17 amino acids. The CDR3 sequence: CASKPPRVGTDNQPQHF. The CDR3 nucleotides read TGTGCCAGTAAACCCCCCAGGGTCGGGACAGACAATCAGCCCCAGCATTTT.

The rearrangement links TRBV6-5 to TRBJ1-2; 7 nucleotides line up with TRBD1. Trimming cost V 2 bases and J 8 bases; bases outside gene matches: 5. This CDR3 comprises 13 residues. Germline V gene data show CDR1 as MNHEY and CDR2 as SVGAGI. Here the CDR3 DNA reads TGTGCCAGCAGTTACGGACAGGAAGGCGGCTACACCTTC. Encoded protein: CASSYGQEGGYTF.

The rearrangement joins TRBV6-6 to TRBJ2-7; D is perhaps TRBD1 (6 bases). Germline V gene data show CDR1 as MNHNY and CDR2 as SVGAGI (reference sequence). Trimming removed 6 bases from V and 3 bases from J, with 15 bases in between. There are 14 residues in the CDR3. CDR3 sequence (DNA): TGTGCCAGCAGCCCGCCCCAAGGGGGCTACGAGCAGTACTTC. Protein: CASSPPQGGYEQYF.

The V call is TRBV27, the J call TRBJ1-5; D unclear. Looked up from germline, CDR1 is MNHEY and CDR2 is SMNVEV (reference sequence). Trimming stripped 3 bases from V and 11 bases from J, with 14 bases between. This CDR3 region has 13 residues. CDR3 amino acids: CASSLDLGGSQHF. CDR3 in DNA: TGTGCCAGCAGTTTGGACCTCGGAGGGTCCCAGCATTTT.

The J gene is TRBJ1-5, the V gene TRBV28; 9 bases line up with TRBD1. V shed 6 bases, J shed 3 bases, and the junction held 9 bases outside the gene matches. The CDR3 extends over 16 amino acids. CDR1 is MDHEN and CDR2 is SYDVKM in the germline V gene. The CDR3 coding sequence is TGTGCCAGCAGCTATCCCGGGACAGGGAACAATCAGCCCCAGCATTTT. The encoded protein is CASSYPGTGNNQPQHF. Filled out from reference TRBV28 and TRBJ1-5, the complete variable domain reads DVKVTQSSRYLVKRTGEKVFLECVQDMDHENMFWYRQDPGLGLRLIYFSYDVKMKEKGDIPEGYSVSREKKERFSLILESASTNQTSMYLCASSYPGTGNNQPQHFGDGTRLSIL.